This T cell receptor (beta chain) was retrieved from a study of cytomegalovirus exposure and HLA in healthy donors. Study observations and caveats: Many donors shared some public TCRs, even though most TCR sequences were rare. Accurate HLA-A and HLA-B prediction from TCR beta sequences was reported for most subjects. What a later analysis showed was that several of the most significant clusters appeared linked to common viral pathogens. Both high specificity and high sensitivity reportedly marked the classifier's diagnosis of cytomegalovirus status.

As concerns this clone: Antigen unknown.

Both 60 Vbeta primers and 13 Jbeta primers went into the PCR. Using immunoSEQ multiplex PCR, the repertoire was profiled, and TCRdb retains in-frame clones only, with some absent. The data contain about 100,000 clones, around three quarters of them singletons. V lost 0 bases and J 3 bases, leaving 21 bases between the germline ends. This CDR3 contains 19 residues. Germline CDR1 reads MRHNA; CDR2 reads SNTAGT. The sequenced sample consisted of PBMCs. The genes are TRBV6-4 and TRBJ1-5; unclear D gene. The origin of this receptor is a female donor in good health and CMV-seropositive. CDR3 protein: CASSDSIPASPEDNQPQHF. The CDR3 DNA reads TGTGCCAGCAGTGACTCGATCCCCGCATCCCCTGAGGACAATCAGCCCCAGCATTTT.